This paragraph covers one TCR beta chain sequence. Mismatch with germline at one junction end may stem from a read error. Assay used: immunoSEQ multiplex PCR; TCRdb lists only in-frame clones, some missing. The table has 100,000 to 150,000 clones, less than 90% seen once. These data come from a study of T cell responses to AZD1222 COVID-19 vaccine. The CDR3 has 16 amino acids. Germline V gene sequence: CDR1 SSHAT, CDR2 FNYEAQ (reference sequence). The chain uses TRBV7-7 and TRBJ1-1; D uncertain. The TCR originated in an adult in good health. Sequencing used peripheral blood, obtained on day 0 of AZD1222 vaccination. Here the CDR3 DNA reads TGTGCTAGCAGCTTCGGCCGGCCGAAGTCGAACACTGAAGCTTTCTTT. Translation gives CASSFGRPKSNTEAFF.